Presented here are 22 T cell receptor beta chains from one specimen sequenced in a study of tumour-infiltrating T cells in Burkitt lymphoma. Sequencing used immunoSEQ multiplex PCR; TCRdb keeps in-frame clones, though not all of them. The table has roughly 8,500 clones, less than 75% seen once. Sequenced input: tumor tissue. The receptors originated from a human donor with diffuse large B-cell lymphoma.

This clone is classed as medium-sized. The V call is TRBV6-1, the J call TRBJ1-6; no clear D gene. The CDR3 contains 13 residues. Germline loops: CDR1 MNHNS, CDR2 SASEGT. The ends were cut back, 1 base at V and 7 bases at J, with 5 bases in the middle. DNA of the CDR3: TGTGCCAGCAGTGAAGGGGCCAATTCACCCCTCCACTTT. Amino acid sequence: CASSEGANSPLHF.

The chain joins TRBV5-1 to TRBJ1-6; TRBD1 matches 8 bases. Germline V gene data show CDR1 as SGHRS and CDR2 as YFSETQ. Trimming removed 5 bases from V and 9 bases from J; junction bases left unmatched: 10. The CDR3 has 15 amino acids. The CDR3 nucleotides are TGCGCCAGCAGTGATACTCAGGGGGCTAGTTCACCCCTCCACTTT. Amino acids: CASSDTQGASSPLHF.

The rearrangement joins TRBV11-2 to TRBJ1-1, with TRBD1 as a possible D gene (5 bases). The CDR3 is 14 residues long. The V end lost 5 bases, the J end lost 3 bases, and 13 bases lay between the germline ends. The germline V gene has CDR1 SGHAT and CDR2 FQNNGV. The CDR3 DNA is TGTGCCAGCAGCCCTCGGGGCAGCTACACTGAAGCTTTCTTT. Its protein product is CASSPRGSYTEAFF.

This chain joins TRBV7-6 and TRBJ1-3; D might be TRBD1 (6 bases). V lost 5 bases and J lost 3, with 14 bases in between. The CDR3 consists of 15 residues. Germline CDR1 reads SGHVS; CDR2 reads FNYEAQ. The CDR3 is CASSAGDHLGNTIYF. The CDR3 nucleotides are TGTGCCAGCAGCGCAGGGGATCATCTTGGAAACACCATATATTTT.

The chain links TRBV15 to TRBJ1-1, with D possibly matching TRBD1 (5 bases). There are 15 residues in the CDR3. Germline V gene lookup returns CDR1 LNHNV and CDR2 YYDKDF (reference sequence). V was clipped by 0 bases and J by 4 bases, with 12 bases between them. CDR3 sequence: CATSRDGGVGTEAFF. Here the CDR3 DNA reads TGTGCCACCAGCAGAGATGGGGGGGTTGGCACTGAAGCTTTCTTT.

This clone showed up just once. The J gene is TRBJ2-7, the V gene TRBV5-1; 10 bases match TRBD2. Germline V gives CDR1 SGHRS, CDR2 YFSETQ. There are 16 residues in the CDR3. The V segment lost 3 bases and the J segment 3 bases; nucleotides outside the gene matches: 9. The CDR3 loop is CASSSSRGTSVYEQYF. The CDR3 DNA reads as TGCGCCAGCAGCTCATCCCGCGGGACTAGCGTCTACGAGCAGTACTTC.

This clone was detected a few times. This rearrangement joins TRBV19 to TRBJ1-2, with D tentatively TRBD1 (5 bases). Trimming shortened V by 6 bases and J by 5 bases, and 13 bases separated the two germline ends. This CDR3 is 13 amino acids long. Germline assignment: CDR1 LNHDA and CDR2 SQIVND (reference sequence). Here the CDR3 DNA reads TGTGCCAGTAGCGTCAGGGCCAATTATGGCTACACCTTC. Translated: CASSVRANYGYTF.

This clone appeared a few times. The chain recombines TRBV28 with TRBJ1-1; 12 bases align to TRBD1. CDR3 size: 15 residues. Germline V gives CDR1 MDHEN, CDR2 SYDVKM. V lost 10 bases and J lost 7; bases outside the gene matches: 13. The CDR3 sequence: CAINNRDRGLGEAFF. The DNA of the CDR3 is TGTGCCATCAATAATAGGGACAGGGGGCTTGGTGAAGCTTTCTTT. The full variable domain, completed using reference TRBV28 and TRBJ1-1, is DVKVTQSSRYLVKRTGEKVFLECVQDMDHENMFWYRQDPGLGLRLIYFSYDVKMKEKGDIPEGYSVSREKKERFSLILESASTNQTSMYLCAINNRDRGLGEAFFGQGTRLTVV.

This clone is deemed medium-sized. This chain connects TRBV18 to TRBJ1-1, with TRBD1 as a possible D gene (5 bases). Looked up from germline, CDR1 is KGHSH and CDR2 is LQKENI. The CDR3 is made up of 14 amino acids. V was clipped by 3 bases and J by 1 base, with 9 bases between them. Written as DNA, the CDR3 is TGTGCCAGCTCACCGGGGCAGCAGAACACTGAAGCTTTCTTT. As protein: CASSPGQQNTEAFF. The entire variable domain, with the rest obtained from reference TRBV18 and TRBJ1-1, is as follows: NAGVMQNPRHLVRRRGQEARLRCSPMKGHSHVYWYRQLPEEGLKFMVYLQKENIIDESGMPKERFSAEFPKEGPSILRIQQVVRGDSAAYFCASSPGQQNTEAFFGQGTRLTVV.

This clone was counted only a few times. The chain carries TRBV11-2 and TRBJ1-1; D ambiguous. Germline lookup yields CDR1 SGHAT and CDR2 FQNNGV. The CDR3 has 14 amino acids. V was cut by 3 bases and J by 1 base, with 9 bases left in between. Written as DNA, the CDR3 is TGTGCCAGCAGCTTCTGGGCCAAGAACACTGAAGCTTTCTTT. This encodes CASSFWAKNTEAFF.

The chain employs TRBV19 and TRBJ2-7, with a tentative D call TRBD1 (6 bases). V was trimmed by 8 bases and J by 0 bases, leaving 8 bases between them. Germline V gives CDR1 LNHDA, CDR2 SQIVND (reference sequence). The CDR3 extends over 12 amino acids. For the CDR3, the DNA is TGTGCCAGTCAGGACAGCTCCTACGAGCAGTACTTC. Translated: CASQDSSYEQYF.

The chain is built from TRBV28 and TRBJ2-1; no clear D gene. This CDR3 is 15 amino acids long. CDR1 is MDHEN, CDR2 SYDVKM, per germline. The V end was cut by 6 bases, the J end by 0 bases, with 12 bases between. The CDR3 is CASSPGRRSYNEQFF. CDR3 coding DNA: TGTGCCAGCAGCCCCGGACGTCGCTCCTACAATGAGCAGTTCTTC.

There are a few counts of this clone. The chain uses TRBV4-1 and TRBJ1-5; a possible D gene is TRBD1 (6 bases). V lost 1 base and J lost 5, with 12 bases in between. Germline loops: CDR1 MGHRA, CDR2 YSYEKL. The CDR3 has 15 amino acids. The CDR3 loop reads CASSQAGTLDQPQHF. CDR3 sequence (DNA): TGCGCCAGCAGCCAAGCGGGGACATTGGATCAGCCCCAGCATTTT.

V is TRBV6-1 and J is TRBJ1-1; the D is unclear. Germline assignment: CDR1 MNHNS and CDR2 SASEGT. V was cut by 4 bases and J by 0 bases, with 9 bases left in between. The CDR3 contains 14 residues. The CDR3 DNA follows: TGTGCCAGCAGTGCGGGCAGGTTGAACACTGAAGCTTTCTTT. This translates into CASSAGRLNTEAFF.

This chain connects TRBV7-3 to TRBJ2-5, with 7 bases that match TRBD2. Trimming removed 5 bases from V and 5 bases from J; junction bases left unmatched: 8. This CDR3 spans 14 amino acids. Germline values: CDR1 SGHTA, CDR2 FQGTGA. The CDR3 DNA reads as TGTGCCAGCAGCCCACTCGGGGGGTTTGAGACCCAGTACTTC. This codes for CASSPLGGFETQYF.

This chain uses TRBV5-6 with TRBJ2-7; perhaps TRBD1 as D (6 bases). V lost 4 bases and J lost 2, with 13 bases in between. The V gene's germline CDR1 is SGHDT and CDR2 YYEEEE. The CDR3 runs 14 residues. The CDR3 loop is CASSPPGAPYEQYF. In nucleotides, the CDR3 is TGTGCCAGCAGCCCCCCAGGGGCACCCTACGAGCAGTACTTC.

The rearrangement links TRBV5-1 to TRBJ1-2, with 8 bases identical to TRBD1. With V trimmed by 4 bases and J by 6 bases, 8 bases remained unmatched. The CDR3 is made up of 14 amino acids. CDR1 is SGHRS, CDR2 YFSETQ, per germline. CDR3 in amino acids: CASSLSGGIDGYTF. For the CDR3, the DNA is TGCGCCAGCAGCCTATCAGGGGGCATCGATGGCTACACCTTC.

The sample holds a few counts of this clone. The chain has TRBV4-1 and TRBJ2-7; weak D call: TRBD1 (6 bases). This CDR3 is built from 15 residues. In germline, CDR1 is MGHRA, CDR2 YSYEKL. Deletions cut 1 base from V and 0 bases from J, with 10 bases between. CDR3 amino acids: CASSQVRGGSYEQYF. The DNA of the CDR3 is TGCGCCAGCAGCCAAGTGAGAGGGGGCTCCTACGAGCAGTACTTC.

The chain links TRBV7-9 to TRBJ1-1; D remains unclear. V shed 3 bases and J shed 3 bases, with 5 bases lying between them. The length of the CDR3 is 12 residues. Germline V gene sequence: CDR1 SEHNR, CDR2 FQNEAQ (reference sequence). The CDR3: CASSLGYTEAFF. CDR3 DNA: TGTGCCAGCAGCTTGGGATACACTGAAGCTTTCTTT.

The CDR3 protein is CASTNNILNHEQYF. Here the CDR3 DNA reads TGTGCCAGCACCAACAACATTTTAAACCACGAGCAGTACTTC. The rearrangement uses TRBV6-5 and TRBJ2-7; D is ambiguous. Trimming stripped 7 bases from V and 5 bases from J, with 18 bases between. Germline CDR1 and CDR2: MNHEY and SVGAGI. This CDR3 has 14 residues.

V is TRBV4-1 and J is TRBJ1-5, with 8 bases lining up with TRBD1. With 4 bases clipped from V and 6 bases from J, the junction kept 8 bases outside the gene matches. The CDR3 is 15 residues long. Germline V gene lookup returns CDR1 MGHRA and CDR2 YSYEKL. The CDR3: CASSRGQGVIQPQHF. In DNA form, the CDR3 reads TGCGCCAGCAGCCGAGGACAGGGAGTGATTCAGCCCCAGCATTTT.

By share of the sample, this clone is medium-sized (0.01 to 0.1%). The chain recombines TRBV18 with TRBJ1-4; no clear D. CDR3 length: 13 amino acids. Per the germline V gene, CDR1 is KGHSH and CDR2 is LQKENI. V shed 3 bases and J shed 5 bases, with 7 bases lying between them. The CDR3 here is CASSPTRNEKLFF. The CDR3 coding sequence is TGTGCCAGCTCACCGACCAGAAATGAAAAACTGTTTTTT.